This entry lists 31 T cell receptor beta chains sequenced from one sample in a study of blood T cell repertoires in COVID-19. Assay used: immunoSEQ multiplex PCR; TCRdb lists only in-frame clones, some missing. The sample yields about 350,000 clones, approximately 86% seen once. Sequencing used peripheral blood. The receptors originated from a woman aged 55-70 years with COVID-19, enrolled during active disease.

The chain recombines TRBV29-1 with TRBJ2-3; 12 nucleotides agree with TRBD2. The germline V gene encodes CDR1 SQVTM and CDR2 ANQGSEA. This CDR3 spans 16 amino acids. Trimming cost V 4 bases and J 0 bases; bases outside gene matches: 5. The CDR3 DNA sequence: TGCAGCGTTGGTCAACTAGCGGGGGGCAGCACAGATACGCAGTATTTT. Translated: CSVGQLAGGSTDTQYF.

CDR3 DNA sequence: TGTGCCTCCTCCCCAAGCAAGAGGGACTATGGCTACACCTTC. As protein: CASSPSKRDYGYTF. The V and J genes are TRBV4-2 and TRBJ1-2; D is unclear. Germline assignment: CDR1 LGHNA and CDR2 YNFKEQ. V dropped 11 bases and J dropped 3 bases, with 19 bases sitting between them. This CDR3 is 14 amino acids long.

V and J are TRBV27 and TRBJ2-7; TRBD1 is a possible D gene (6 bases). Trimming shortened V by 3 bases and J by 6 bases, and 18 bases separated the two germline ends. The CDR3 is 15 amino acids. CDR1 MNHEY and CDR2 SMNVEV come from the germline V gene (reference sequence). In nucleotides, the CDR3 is TGTGCCAGCAGTTTCTCAACAGGGCTGGGCTCCGAGCAGTACTTC. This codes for CASSFSTGLGSEQYF.

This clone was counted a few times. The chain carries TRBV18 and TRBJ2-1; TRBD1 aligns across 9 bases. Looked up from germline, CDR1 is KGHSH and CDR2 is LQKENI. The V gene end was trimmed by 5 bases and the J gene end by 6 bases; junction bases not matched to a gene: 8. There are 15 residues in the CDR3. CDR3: CASSTVGTGPNEQFF. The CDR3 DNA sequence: TGTGCCAGCTCAACCGTCGGGACAGGGCCCAATGAGCAGTTCTTC.

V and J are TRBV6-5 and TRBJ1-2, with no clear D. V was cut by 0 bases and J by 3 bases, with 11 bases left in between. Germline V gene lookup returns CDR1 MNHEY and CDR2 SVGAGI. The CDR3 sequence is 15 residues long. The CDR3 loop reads CASSYSGGVDYGYTF. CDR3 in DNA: TGTGCCAGCAGTTACTCGGGCGGGGTTGACTATGGCTACACCTTC.

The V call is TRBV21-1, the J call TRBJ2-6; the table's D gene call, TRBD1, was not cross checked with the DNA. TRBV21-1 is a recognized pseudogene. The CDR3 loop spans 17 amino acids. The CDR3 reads CASNKGISNSGANVLTF. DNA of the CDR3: TGTGCCAGCAACAAGGGCATCTCAAACTCTGGGGCCAACGTCCTGACTTTC.

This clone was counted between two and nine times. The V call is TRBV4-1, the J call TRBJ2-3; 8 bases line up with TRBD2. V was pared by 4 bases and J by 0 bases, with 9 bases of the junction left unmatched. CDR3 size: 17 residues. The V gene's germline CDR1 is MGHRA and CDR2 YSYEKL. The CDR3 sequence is CASSPLGRGASTDTQYF. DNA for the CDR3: TGCGCCAGCAGCCCCTTAGGGCGGGGGGCCAGCACAGATACGCAGTATTTT.

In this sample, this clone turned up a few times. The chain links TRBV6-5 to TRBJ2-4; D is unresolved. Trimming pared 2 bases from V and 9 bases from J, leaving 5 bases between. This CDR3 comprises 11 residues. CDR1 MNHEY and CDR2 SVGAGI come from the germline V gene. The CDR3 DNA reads TGTGCCAGCAGTTACGCGGCCATTCAGTACTTC. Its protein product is CASSYAAIQYF.

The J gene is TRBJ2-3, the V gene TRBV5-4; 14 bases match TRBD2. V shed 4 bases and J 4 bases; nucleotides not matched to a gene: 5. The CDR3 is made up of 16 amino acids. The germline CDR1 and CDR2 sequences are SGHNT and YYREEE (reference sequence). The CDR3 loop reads CASSIRLAGGSDTQYF. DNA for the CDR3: TGTGCCAGCAGCATTAGACTAGCGGGGGGGTCAGATACGCAGTATTTT.

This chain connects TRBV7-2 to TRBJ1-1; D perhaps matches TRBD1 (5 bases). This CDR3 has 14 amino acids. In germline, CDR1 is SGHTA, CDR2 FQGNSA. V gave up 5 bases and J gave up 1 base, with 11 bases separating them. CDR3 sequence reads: CASSLDRANTEAFF. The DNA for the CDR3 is TGTGCCAGCAGCCTAGACAGAGCGAACACTGAAGCTTTCTTT.

CDR3 residues: CASQGTANYGYTF. In DNA form, the CDR3 reads TGTGCCAGCCAGGGGACAGCTAACTATGGCTACACCTTC. This chain uses TRBV6-5 with TRBJ1-2, with 7 bases lining up with TRBD1. The ends lost 8 bases at V and 0 bases at J; junction bases unmatched: 3. CDR1 MNHEY and CDR2 SVGAGI come from the germline V gene. CDR3 length: 13 amino acids.

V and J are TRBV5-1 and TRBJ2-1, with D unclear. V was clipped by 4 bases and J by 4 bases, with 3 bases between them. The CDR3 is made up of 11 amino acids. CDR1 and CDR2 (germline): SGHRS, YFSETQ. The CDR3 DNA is TGCGCCAGCAGCCAATACAATGAGCAGTTCTTC. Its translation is CASSQYNEQFF.

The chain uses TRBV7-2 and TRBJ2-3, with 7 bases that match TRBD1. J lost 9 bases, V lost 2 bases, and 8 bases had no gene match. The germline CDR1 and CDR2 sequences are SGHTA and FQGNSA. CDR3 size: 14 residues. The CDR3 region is CASSLSDRPATQYF. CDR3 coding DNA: TGTGCCAGCAGCTTATCGGACAGGCCGGCGACGCAGTATTTT.

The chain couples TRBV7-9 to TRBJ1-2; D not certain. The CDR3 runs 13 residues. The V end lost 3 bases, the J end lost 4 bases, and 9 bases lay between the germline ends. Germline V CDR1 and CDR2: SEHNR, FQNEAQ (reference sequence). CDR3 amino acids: CASSFGGSYGYTF. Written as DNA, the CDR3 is TGTGCCAGCAGCTTTGGAGGTAGCTATGGCTACACCTTC.

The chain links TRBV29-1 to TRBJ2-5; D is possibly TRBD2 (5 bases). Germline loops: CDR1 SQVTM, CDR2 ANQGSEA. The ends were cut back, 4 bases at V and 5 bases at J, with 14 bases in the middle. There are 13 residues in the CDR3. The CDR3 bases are TGCAGCGTTGTACAAGGAGGCCGGGAGACCCAGTACTTC. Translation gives CSVVQGGRETQYF.

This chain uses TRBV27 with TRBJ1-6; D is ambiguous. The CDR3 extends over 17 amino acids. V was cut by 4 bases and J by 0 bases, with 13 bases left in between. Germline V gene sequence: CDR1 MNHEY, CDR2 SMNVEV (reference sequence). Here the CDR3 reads CASSSHLGLSYNSPLHF. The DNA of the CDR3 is TGTGCCAGCAGTTCCCACCTGGGCCTCTCCTATAATTCACCCCTCCACTTT.

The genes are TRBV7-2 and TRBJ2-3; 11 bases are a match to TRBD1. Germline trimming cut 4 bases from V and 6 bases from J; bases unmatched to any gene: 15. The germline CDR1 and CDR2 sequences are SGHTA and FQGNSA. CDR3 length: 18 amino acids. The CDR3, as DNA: TGTGCCAGCAGCTCACCGGGACAGGGGGAAAGGCCCACGGATACGCAGTATTTT. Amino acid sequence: CASSSPGQGERPTDTQYF.

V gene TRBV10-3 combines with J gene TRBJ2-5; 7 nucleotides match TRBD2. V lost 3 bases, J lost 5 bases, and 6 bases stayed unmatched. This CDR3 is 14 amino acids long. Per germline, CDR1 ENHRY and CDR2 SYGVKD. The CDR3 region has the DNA TGTGCCATCAGTGAAACGGGGGGTGATGAGACCCAGTACTTC. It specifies CAISETGGDETQYF.

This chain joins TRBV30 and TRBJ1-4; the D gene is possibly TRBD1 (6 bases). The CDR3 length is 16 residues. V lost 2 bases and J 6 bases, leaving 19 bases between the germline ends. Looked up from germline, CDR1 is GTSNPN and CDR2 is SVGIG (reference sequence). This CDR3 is CAWSRIQGLGDEKLFF. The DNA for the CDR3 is TGTGCCTGGAGTCGAATTCAGGGGTTAGGCGATGAAAAACTGTTTTTT.

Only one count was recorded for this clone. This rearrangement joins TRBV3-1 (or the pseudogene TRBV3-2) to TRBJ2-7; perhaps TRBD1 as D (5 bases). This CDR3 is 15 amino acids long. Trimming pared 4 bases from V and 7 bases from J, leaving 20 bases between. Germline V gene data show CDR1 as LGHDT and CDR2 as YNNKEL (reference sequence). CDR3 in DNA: TGTGCCAGCAGCCCTACTCTCCCGACAGAAGTTGAGCAGTACTTC. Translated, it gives CASSPTLPTEVEQYF.

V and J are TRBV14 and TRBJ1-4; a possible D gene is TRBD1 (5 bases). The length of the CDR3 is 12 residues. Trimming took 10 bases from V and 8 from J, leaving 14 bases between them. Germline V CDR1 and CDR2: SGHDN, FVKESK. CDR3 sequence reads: CATGGMWEKLFF. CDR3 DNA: TGTGCCACGGGGGGGATGTGGGAAAAACTGTTTTTT.

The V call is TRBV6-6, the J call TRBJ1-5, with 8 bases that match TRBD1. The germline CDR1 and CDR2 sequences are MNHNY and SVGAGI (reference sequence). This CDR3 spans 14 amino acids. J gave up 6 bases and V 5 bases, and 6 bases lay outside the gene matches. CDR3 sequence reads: CASSLDRGGQPQHF. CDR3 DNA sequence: TGTGCCAGCAGTCTAGACAGGGGAGGTCAGCCCCAGCATTTT.

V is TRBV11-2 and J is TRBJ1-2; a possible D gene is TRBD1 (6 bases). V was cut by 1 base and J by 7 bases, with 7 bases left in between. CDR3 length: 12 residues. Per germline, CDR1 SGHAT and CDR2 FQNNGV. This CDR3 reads CASSLVGGGYTF. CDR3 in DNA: TGTGCCAGCAGCTTAGTAGGGGGTGGCTACACCTTC. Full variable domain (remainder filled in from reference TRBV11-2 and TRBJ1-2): EAGVAQSPRYKIIEKRQSVAFWCNPISGHATLYWYQQILGQGPKLLIQFQNNGVVDDSQLPKDRFSAERLKGVDSTLKIQPAKLEDSAVYLCASSLVGGGYTFGSGTRLTVV.

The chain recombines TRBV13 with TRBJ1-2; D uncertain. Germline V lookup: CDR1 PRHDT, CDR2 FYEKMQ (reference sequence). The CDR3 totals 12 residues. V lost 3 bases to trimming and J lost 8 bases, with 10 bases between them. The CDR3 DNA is TGTGCCAGCAGCTTGTTGGGAGCGGGCTACACCTTC. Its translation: CASSLLGAGYTF.

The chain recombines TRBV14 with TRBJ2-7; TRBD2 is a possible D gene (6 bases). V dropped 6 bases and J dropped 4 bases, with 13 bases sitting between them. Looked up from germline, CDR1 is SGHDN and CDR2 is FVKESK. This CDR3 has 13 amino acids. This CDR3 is CASSPGVIYEQYF. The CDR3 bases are TGTGCCAGCAGTCCGGGGGTTATTTACGAGCAGTACTTC. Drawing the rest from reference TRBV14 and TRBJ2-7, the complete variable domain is EAGVTQFPSHSVIEKGQTVTLRCDPISGHDNLYWYRRVMGKEIKFLLHFVKESKQDESGMPNNRFLAERTGGTYSTLKVQPAELEDSGVYFCASSPGVIYEQYFGPGTRLTVT.

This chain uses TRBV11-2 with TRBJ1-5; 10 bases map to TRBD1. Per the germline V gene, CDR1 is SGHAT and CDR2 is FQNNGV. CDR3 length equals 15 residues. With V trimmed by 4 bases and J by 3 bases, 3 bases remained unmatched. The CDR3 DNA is TGTGCCAGCAGCTGGACAGGGGGGGACAATCAGCCCCAGCATTTT. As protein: CASSWTGGDNQPQHF.

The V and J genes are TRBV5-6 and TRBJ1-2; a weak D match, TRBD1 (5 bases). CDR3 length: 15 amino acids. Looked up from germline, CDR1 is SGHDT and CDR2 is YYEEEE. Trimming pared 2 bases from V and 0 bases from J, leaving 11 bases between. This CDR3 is CASSFVEGSNYGYTF. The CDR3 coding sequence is TGTGCCAGCAGCTTTGTGGAGGGGTCTAACTATGGCTACACCTTC.

DNA for the CDR3: TGCGCCAGCAGCTCCCCCGGGACTAGCAATGAGCAGTTCTTC. This gives the protein CASSSPGTSNEQFF. V gene TRBV4-1 combines with J gene TRBJ2-1; 8 positions agree with TRBD2. CDR3 length equals 14 residues. CDR1 MGHRA and CDR2 YSYEKL come from the germline V gene. The junction had 6 bases not matched to a gene; V was cut back by 5 bases and J by 6 bases.

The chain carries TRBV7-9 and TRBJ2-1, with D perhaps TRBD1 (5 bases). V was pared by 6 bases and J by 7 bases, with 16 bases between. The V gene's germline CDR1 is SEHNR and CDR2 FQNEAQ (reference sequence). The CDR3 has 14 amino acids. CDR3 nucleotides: TGTGCCAGCAGGGTTCAAGGGGTTGAAAATGAGCAGTTCTTC. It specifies CASRVQGVENEQFF. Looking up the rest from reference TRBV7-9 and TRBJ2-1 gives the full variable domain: DTGVSQNPRHKITKRGQNVTFRCDPISEHNRLYWYRQTLGQGPEFLTYFQNEAQLEKSRLLSDRFSAERPKGSFSTLEIQRTEQGDSAMYLCASRVQGVENEQFFGPGTRLTVL.

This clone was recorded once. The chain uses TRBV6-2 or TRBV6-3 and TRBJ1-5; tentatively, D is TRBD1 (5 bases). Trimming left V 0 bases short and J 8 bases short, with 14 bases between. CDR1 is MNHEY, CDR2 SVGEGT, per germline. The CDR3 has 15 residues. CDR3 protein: CASSYSMQGVKPQHF. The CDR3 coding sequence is TGTGCCAGCAGTTACTCGATGCAGGGTGTCAAGCCCCAGCATTTT.

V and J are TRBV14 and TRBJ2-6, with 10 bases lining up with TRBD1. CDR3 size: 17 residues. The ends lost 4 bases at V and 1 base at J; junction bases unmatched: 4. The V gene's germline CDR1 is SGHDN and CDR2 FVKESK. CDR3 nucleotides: TGTGCCAGCAGCCCGAGACAGGGGGCTTCTGGGGCCAACGTCCTGACTTTC. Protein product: CASSPRQGASGANVLTF.